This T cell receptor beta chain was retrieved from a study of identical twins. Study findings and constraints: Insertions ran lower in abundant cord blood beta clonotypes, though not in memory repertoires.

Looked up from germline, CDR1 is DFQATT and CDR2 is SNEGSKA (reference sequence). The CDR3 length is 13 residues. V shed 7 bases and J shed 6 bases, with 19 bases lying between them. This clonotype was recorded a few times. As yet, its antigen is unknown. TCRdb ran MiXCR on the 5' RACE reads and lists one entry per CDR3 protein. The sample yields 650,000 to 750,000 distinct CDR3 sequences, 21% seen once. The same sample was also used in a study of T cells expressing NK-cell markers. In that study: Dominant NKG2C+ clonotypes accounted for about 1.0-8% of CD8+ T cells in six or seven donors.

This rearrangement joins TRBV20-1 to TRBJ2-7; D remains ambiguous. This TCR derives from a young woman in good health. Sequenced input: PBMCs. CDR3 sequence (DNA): TGCAGTGGGTACGATCCCATATCCAGCGAGCAGTACTTC. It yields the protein CSGYDPISSEQYF.